Sequencing of this T cell receptor (beta chain) was carried out in a study of T cell responses to AZD1222 COVID-19 vaccine. Study-wide findings and caveats: Repertoire collection took place solely once the T cell response had peaked.

The CDR3 is 14 amino acids. Germline-derived CDR1 and CDR2 are SQVTM and ANQGSEA. V shed 3 bases and J shed 7 bases, with 15 bases lying between them. Comment on this clone: The antigen is unknown.

Repertoires were generated with immunoSEQ multiplex PCR, while TCRdb's copy carries only in-frame clones and drops some. This table has 150,000 to 200,000 clones, about 92% appearing once. The starting material was peripheral blood, obtained 28 days after the second AZD1222 dose. V usage is TRBV29-1 and J usage is TRBJ1-4, with D maybe TRBD1 (5 bases). The clonotype was recovered from an adult who received the AZD1222 COVID-19 vaccine. The CDR3 spells CSVERREGSEKLFF. Here the CDR3 DNA reads TGCAGCGTTGAGAGGCGGGAGGGGAGTGAAAAACTGTTTTTT.